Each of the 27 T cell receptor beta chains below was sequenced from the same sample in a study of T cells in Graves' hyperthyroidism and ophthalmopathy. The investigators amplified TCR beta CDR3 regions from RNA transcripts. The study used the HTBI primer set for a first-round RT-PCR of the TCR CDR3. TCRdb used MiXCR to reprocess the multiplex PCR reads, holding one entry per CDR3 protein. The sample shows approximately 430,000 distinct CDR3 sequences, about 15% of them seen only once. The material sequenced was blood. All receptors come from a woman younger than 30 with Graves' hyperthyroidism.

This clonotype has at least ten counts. The chain's CDR3 is CASSPRTAGTTDTQYF. DNA of the CDR3: TGTGCCAGCAGTCCTAGGACAGCGGGGACCACAGATACGCAGTATTTT. The chain has TRBV12-3 or TRBV12-4 and TRBJ2-3; tentatively, D is TRBD2 (7 bases). CDR3 length equals 16 residues. Trimming pared 5 bases from V and 2 bases from J, leaving 17 bases between.

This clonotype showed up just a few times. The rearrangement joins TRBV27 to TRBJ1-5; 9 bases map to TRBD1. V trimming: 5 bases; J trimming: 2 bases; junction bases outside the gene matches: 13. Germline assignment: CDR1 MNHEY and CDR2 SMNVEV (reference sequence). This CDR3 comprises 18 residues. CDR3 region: CASSPQGAAFFGNQPQHF. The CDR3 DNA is TGTGCCAGCAGTCCACAGGGGGCGGCCTTCTTTGGCAATCAGCCCCAGCATTTT.

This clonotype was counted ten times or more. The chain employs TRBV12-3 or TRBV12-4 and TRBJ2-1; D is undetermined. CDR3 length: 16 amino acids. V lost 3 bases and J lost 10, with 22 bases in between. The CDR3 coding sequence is TGTGCCAGCAGTTTGAGTGGCAACCCCCCTATTCGCGAGCAGTTCTTC. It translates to CASSLSGNPPIREQFF.

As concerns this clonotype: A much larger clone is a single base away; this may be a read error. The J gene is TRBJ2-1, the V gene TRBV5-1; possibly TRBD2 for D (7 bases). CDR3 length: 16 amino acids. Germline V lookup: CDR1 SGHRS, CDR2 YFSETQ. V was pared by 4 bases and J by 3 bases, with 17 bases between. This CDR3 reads CASSRDGGQFYNEQFF. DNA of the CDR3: TGCGCCAGCAGCAGGGACGGGGGGCAGTTCTACAATGAGCAGTTCTTC.

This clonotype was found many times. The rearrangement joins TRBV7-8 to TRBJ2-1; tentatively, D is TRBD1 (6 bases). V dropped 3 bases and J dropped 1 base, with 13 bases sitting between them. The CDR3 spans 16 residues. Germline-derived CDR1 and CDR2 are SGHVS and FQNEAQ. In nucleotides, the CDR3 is TGTGCCAGCAGCTTCCGGGACAAACAGTCCTACAATGAGCAGTTCTTC. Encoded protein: CASSFRDKQSYNEQFF.

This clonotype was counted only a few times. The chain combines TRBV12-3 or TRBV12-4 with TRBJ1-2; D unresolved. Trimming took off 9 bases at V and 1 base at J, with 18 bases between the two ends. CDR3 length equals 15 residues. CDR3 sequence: CASTLNPRLNYGYTF. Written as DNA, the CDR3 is TGTGCCAGTACCCTTAATCCCCGGCTTAACTATGGCTACACCTTC.

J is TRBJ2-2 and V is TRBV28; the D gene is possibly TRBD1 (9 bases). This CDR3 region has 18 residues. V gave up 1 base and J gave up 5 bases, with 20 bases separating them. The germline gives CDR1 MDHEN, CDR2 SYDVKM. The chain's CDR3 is CASSLYSGTGSWTGELFF. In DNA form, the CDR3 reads TGTGCCAGCAGTTTATATAGCGGGACAGGGAGTTGGACCGGGGAGCTGTTTTTT.

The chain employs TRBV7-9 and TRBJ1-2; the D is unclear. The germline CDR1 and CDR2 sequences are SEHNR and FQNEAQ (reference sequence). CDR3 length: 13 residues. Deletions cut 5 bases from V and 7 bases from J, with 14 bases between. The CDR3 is CASSPPPGSGYTF. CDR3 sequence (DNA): TGTGCCAGCAGCCCTCCCCCCGGTTCTGGCTACACCTTC.

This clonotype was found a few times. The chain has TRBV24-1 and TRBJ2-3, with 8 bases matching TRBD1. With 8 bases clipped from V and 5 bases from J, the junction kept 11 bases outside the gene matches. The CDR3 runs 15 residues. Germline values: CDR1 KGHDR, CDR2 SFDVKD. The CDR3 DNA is TGTGCCACCACAGCCGGGGACAGGCTTGGAGATACGCAGTATTTT. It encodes CATTAGDRLGDTQYF.

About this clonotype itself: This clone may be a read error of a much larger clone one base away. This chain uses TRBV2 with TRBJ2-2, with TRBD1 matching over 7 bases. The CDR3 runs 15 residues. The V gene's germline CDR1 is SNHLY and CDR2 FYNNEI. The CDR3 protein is CASSRDSWNTGELLF. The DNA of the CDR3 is TGTGCCAGCAGCCGGGACAGTTGGAACACCGGGGAGCTGCTTTTT. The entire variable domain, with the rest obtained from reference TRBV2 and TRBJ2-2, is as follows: EPEVTQTPSHQVTQMGQEVILRCVPISNHLYFYWYRQILGQKVEFLVSFYNNEISEKSEIFDDQFSVERPDGSNFTLKIRSTKLEDSAMYFCASSRDSWNTGELLFGEGSRLTVL.

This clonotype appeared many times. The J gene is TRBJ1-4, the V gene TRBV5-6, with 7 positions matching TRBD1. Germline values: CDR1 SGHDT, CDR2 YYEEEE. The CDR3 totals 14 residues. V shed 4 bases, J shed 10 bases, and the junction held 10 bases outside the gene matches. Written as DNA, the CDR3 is TGTGCCAGCAGCGACCGGGACAGAGGGACAAAACTGTTTTTT. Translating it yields CASSDRDRGTKLFF.

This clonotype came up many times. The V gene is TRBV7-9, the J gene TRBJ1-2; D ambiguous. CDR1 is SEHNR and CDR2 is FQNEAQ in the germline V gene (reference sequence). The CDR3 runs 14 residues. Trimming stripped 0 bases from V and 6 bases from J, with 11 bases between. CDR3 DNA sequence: TGTGCCAGCAGCTTAGCGGCTCGGCCACATGGCTACACCTTC. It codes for CASSLAARPHGYTF.

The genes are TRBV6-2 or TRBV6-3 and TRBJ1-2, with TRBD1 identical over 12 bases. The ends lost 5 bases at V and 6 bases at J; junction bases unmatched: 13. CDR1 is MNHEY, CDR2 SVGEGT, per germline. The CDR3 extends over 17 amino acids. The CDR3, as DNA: TGTGCCAGCAGTCTAACCCCCGCGGGACAGGGGGCTAATGGCTACACCTTC. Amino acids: CASSLTPAGQGANGYTF.

CDR3 bases: TGTGCCACCAGTGAACCGGGACTAGCGTCCCATGAGCAGTTCTTC. This sequence encodes CATSEPGLASHEQFF. The rearrangement links TRBV24-1 to TRBJ2-1; 10 bases line up with TRBD2. V shed 4 bases and J 8 bases; nucleotides not matched to a gene: 7. The CDR3 contains 15 residues. Germline-derived CDR1 and CDR2 are KGHDR and SFDVKD.

The CDR3 region is CASSSPPGQMNTEAFF. The DNA for the CDR3 is TGTGCCAGCAGCTCCCCACCGGGACAGATGAACACTGAAGCTTTCTTT. V is TRBV7-9 and J is TRBJ1-1, with TRBD1 matching over 7 bases. Trimming removed 4 bases from V and 0 bases from J; junction bases left unmatched: 8. The CDR3 is 16 residues long. Germline loops: CDR1 SEHNR, CDR2 FQNEAQ (reference sequence).

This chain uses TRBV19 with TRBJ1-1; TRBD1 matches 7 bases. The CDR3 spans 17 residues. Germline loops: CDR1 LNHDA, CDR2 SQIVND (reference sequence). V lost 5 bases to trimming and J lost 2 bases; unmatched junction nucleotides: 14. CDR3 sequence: CASSARSAGQTNTEAFF. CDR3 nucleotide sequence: TGTGCCAGTAGTGCTCGATCCGCGGGACAGACTAACACTGAAGCTTTCTTT.

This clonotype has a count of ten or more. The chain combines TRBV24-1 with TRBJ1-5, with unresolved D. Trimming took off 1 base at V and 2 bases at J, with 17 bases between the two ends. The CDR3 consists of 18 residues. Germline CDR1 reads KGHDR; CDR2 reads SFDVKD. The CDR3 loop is CATSDLDPKSDRNQPQHF. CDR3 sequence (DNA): TGTGCCACCAGTGATTTAGACCCTAAGTCCGACCGCAATCAGCCCCAGCATTTT.

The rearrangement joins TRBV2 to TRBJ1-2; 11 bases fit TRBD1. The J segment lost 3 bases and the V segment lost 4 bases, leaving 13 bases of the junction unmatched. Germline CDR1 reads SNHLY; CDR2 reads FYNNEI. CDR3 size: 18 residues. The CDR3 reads CASSVVGGQGVRDYGYTF. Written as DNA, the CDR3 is TGTGCCAGCAGTGTGGTCGGGGGACAGGGGGTACGGGACTATGGCTACACCTTC. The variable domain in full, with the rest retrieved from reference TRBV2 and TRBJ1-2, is EPEVTQTPSHQVTQMGQEVILRCVPISNHLYFYWYRQILGQKVEFLVSFYNNEISEKSEIFDDQFSVERPDGSNFTLKIRSTKLEDSAMYFCASSVVGGQGVRDYGYTFGSGTRLTVV.

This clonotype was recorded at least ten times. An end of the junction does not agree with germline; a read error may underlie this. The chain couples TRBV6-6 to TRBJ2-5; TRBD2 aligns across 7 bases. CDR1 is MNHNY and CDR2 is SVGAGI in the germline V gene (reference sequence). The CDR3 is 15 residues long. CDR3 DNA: TGTGCCAGCAGATACTCTAGCGGAGTATTGGAGACCCAGTACTTC. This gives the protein CASRYSSGVLETQYF.

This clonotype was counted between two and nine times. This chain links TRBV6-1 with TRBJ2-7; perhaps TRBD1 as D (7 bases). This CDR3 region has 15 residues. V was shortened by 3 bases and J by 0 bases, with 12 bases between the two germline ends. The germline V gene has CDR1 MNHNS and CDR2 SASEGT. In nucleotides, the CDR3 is TGTGCCAGCAGTGAGCGGGACAGTCCCTCCTACGAGCAGTACTTC. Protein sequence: CASSERDSPSYEQYF.

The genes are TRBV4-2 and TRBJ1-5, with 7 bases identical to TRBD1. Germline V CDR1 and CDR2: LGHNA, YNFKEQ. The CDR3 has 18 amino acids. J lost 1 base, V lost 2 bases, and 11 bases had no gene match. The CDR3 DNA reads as TGTGCCAGCAGCCAATGGACACAGGGGAGTGGCAGCAATCAGCCCCAGCATTTT. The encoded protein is CASSQWTQGSGSNQPQHF.

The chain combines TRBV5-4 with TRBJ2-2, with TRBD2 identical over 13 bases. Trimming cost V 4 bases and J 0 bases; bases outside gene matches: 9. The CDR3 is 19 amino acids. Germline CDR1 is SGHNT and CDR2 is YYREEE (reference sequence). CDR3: CASSKHGTSGAANTGELFF. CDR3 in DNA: TGTGCCAGCAGCAAACACGGGACTAGCGGGGCCGCGAACACCGGGGAGCTGTTTTTT.

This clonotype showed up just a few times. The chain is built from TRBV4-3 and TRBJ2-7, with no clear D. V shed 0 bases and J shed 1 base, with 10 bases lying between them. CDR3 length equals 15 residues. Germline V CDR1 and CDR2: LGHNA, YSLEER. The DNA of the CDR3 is TGCGCCAGCAGCCAAGATCGGTCCCAATCCTACGAGCAGTACTTC. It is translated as CASSQDRSQSYEQYF.

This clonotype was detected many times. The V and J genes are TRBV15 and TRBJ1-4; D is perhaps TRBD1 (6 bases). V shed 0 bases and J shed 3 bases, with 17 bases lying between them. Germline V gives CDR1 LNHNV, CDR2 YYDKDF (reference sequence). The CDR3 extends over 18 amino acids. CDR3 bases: TGTGCCACCAGCAGAGATAGGCACAGGGTCTTCTCTAATGAAAAACTGTTTTTT. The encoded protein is CATSRDRHRVFSNEKLFF.

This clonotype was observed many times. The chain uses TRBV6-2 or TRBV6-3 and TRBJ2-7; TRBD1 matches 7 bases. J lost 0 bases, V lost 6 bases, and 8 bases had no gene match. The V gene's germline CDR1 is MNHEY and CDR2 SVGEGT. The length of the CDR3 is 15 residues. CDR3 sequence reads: CASSLSGQPSYEQYF. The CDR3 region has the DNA TGTGCCAGCAGCCTGTCGGGACAGCCCTCCTACGAGCAGTACTTC.

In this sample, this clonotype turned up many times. CDR3 DNA sequence: TGTGCCAGCAGTTTAGATAAGGGGAACTCCTACGAGCAGTACTTC. Translation gives CASSLDKGNSYEQYF. This rearrangement joins TRBV28 to TRBJ2-7; D might be TRBD1 (5 bases). Germline V gene data show CDR1 as MDHEN and CDR2 as SYDVKM. The CDR3 runs 15 residues. The V and J ends lost 2 bases and 0 bases respectively, with 11 bases between them.

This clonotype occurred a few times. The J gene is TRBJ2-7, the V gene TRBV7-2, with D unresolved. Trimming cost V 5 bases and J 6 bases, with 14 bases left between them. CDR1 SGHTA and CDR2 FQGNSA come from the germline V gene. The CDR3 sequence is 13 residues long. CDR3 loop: CASSLQPGSEQYF. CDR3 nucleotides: TGTGCCAGCAGCCTCCAGCCGGGTAGCGAGCAGTACTTC.